The 13 T cell receptor beta chains reported below all come from one sample, sequenced in a study of CD8 T cells in Susac syndrome. Random hexamers were used to reverse transcribe an amount of about 0.45 to 1 ug RNA. TCRdb re-called the immunoSEQ multiplex PCR reads with MiXCR, one entry per CDR3 protein. The profile shows about 150,000 distinct CDR3 sequences, roughly 94% of them singletons. Input material: CD4+ T cells from PBMCs. Receptor source: a human donor in good health.

CDR3 sequence reads: CSARDTRQGANTIYF. Here the CDR3 DNA reads TGCAGTGCTAGAGATACCCGACAGGGAGCAAACACCATATATTTT. V usage is TRBV20-1 and J usage is TRBJ1-3, with 7 nucleotides matching TRBD1. This CDR3 contains 15 residues. J was trimmed by 6 bases and V by 0 bases; bases with no gene match: 8. Germline CDR1 reads DFQATT; CDR2 reads SNEGSKA (reference sequence).

The chain uses TRBV7-9 and TRBJ2-3, with 10 positions matching TRBD2. Germline lookup yields CDR1 SEHNR and CDR2 FQNEAQ (reference sequence). V was pared by 2 bases and J by 5 bases, with 13 bases of the junction left unmatched. The CDR3 covers 18 residues. The CDR3 spells CASSLLESWSSGRDTQYF. CDR3 nucleotide sequence: TGTGCCAGCAGCTTACTTGAGTCCTGGTCTAGCGGGAGAGATACGCAGTATTTT.

The J gene is TRBJ1-5, the V gene TRBV27, with a weak D call TRBD1 (6 bases). The germline V and J ends were trimmed by 4 bases and 5 bases, with 12 bases remaining between them. The CDR3 totals 14 residues. Germline V gene data show CDR1 as MNHEY and CDR2 as SMNVEV (reference sequence). The CDR3 bases are TGTGCCAGCAGTTGGGGGCCAGGGGATCAGCCCCAGCATTTT. Protein: CASSWGPGDQPQHF.

The chain uses TRBV5-1 and TRBJ2-2, with TRBD2 matching 8 bases. Germline lookup yields CDR1 SGHRS and CDR2 YFSETQ. CDR3 size: 16 residues. J gave up 4 bases and V 0 bases, and 5 bases lay outside the gene matches. DNA of the CDR3: TGCGCCAGCAGCTTGGCGTCTAGCGGGTCCACCGGGGAGCTGTTTTTT. Its translation is CASSLASSGSTGELFF.

The V and J genes are TRBV27 and TRBJ2-5; a weak D match, TRBD1 (5 bases). Germline CDR1 is MNHEY and CDR2 is SMNVEV (reference sequence). CDR3 length: 14 residues. V was pared by 1 base and J by 2 bases, with 8 bases between. CDR3 amino acids: CASSLYQGQETQYF. DNA of the CDR3: TGTGCCAGCAGTTTATATCAGGGACAAGAGACCCAGTACTTC.

The gene calls are TRBV3-1 and TRBJ1-1; 9 bases fit TRBD1. V was clipped by 4 bases and J by 3 bases; unmatched bases: 3. Per the germline V gene, CDR1 is LGHDT and CDR2 is YNNKEL (reference sequence). The CDR3 is made up of 14 amino acids. The CDR3 coding sequence is TGTGCCAGCAGCCCCGGACAGGGGTACACTGAAGCTTTCTTT. It translates to CASSPGQGYTEAFF.

This chain links TRBV3-1 with TRBJ2-7; unclear D gene. In germline, CDR1 is LGHDT, CDR2 YNNKEL (reference sequence). The CDR3 loop spans 11 amino acids. The V end was cut by 3 bases, the J end by 3 bases, with 3 bases between. CDR3 in DNA: TGTGCCAGCAGCCAGCTCTACGAGCAGTACTTC. Translating it yields CASSQLYEQYF.

The chain recombines TRBV28 with TRBJ2-2, with D perhaps matching TRBD1 or TRBD2 (7 bases each). V was trimmed by 6 bases and J by 5 bases, leaving 16 bases between them. This CDR3 is built from 15 residues. Germline V gives CDR1 MDHEN, CDR2 SYDVKM. The CDR3 loop reads CASSRGDSRTGELFF. CDR3 DNA sequence: TGTGCCAGCAGCCGGGGGGACAGTAGGACCGGGGAGCTGTTTTTT.

This clonotype was counted once. The chain recombines TRBV29-1 with TRBJ2-1, with 12 nucleotides matching TRBD2. CDR1 is SQVTM and CDR2 is ANQGSEA in the germline V gene. The CDR3 loop spans 13 amino acids. The V and J ends lost 8 bases and 7 bases, in that order; junction bases with no gene match: 6. The CDR3 coding sequence is TGCAGCTTAACTAGCGGGAGGAGAAATGAGCAGTTCTTC. This gives the protein CSLTSGRRNEQFF.

The V gene is TRBV19, the J gene TRBJ1-4; D remains unclear. Per the germline V gene, CDR1 is LNHDA and CDR2 is SQIVND (reference sequence). V was shortened by 6 bases and J by 3 bases, with 11 bases between the two germline ends. CDR3 length: 14 amino acids. The CDR3 coding sequence is TGTGCCAGTAGAGACCCCGGGGCTAATGAAAAACTGTTTTTT. Translating it yields CASRDPGANEKLFF.

This sequence joins TRBV20-1 and TRBJ2-3; TRBD2 matches 12 bases. Looked up from germline, CDR1 is DFQATT and CDR2 is SNEGSKA (reference sequence). This CDR3 is 15 amino acids long. With 1 base clipped from V and 6 bases from J, the junction kept 5 bases outside the gene matches. As DNA, the CDR3 is TGCAGTGCTAGAGCCACTAGCGGGAGGAGCGATACGCAGTATTTT. Translating gives CSARATSGRSDTQYF.

The chain links TRBV2 to TRBJ2-2; 10 nucleotides agree with TRBD2. J was trimmed by 4 bases and V by 7 bases; bases with no gene match: 6. Germline CDR1 and CDR2: SNHLY and FYNNEI. The CDR3 is 15 amino acids. The CDR3 DNA follows: TGTGCCAGCATTCGGGCTAGCGGGGGCACCGGGGAGCTGTTTTTT. Translation gives CASIRASGGTGELFF.

The rearrangement links TRBV20-1 to TRBJ2-2; 10 bases line up with TRBD2. Germline values: CDR1 DFQATT, CDR2 SNEGSKA (reference sequence). This CDR3 contains 15 residues. The V and J ends lost 6 bases and 1 base, in that order; junction bases with no gene match: 5. CDR3: CSANPSGRNTGELFF. CDR3 in DNA: TGCAGTGCAAATCCTAGCGGGAGGAACACCGGGGAGCTGTTTTTT.